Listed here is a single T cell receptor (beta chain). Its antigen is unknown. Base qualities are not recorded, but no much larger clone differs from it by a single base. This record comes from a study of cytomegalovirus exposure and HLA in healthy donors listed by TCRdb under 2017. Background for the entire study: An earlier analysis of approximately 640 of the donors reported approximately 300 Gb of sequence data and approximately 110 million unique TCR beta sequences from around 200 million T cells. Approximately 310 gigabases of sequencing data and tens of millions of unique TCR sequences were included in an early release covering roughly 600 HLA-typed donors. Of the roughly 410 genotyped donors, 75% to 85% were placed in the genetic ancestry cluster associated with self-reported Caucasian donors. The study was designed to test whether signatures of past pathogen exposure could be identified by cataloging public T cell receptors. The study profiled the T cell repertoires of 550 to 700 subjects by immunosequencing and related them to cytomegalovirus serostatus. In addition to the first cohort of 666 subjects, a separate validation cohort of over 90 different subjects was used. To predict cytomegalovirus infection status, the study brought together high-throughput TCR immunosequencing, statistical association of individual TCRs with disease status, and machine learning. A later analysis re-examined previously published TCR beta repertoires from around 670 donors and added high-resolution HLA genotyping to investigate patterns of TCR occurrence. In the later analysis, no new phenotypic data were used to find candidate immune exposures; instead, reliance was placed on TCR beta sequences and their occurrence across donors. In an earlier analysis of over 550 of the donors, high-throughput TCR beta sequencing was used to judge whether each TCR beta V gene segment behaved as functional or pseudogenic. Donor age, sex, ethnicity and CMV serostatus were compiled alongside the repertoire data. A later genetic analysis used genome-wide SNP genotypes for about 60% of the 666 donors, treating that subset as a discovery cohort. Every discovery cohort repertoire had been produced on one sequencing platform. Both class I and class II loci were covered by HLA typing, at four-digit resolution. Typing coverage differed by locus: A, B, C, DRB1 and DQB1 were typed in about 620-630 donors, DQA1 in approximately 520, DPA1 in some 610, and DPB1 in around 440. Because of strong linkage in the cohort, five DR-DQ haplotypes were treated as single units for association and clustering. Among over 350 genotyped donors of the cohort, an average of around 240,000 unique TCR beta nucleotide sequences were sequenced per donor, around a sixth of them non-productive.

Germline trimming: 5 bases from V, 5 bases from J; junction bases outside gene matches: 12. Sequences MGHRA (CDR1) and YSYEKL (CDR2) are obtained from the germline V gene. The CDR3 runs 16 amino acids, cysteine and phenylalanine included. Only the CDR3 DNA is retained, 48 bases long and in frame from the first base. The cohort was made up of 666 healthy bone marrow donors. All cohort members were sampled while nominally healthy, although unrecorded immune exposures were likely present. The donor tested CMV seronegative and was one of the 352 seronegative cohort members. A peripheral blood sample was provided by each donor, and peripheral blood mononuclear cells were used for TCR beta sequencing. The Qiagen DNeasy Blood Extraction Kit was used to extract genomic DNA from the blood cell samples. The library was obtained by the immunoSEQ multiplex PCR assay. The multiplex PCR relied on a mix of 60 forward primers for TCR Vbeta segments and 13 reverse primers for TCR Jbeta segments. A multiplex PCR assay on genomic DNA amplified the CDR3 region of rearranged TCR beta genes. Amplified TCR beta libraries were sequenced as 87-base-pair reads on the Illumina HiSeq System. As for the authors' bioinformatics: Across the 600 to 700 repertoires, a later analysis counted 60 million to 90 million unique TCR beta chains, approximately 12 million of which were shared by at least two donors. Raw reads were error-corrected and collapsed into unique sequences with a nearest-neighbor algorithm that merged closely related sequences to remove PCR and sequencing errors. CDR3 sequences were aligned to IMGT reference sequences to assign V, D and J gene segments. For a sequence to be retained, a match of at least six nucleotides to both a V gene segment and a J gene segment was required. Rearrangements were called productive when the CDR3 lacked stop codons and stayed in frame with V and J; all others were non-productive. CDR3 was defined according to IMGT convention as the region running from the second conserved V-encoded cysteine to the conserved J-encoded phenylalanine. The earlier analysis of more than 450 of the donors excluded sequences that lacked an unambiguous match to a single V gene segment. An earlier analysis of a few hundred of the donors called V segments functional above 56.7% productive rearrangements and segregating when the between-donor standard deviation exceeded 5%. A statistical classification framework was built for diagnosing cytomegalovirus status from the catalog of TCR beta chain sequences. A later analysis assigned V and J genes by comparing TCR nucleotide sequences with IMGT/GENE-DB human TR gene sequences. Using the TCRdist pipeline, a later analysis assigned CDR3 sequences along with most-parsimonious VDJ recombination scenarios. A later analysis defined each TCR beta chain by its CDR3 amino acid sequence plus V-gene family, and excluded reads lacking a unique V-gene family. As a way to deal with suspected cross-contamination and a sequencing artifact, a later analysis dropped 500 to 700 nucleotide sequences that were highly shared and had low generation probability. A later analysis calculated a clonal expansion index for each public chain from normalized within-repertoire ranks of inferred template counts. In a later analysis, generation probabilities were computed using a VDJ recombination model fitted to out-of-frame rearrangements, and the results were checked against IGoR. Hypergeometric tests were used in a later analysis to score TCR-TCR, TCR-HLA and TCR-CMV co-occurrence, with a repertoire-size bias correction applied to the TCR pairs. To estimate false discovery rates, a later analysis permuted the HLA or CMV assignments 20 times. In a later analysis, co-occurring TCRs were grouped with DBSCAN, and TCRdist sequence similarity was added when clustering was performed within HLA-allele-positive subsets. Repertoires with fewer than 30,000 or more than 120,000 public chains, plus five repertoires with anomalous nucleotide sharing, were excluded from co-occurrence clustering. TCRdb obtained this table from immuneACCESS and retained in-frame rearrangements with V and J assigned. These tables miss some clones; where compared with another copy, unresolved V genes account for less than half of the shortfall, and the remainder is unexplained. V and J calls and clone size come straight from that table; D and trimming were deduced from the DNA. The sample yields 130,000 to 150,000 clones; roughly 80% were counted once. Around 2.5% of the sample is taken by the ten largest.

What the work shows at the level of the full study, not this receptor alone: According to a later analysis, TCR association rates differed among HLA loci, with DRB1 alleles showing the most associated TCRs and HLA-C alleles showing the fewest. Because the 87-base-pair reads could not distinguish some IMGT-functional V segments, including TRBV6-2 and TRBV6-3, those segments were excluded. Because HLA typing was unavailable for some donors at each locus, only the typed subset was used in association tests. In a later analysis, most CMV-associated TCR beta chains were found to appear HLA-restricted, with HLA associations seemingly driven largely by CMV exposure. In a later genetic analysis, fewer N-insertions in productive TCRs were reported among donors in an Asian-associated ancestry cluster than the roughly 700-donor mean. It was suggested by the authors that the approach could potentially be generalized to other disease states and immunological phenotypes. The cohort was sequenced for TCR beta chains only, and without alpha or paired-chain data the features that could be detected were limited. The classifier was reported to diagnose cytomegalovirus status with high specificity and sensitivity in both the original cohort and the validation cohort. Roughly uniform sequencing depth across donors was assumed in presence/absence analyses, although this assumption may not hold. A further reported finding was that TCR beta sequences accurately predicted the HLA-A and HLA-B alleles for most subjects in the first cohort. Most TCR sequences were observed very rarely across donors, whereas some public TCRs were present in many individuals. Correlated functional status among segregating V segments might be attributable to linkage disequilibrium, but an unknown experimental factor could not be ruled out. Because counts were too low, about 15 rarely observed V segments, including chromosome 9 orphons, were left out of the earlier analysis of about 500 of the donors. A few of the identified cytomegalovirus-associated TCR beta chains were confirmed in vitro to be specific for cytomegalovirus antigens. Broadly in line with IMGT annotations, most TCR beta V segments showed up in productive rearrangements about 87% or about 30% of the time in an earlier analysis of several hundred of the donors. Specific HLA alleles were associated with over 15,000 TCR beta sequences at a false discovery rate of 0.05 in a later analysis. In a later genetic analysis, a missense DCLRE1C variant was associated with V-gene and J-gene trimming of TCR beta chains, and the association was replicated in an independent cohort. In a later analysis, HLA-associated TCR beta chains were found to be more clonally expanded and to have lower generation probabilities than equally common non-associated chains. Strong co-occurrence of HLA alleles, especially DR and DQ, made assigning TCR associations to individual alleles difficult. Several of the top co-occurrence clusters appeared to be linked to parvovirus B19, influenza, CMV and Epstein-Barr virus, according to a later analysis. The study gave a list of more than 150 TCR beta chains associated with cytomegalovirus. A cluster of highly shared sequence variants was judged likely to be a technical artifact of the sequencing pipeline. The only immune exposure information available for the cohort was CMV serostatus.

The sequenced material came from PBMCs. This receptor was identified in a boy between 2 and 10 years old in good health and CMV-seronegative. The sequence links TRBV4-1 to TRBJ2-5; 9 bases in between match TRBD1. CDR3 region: CASSALTGGGWETQYF. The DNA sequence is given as TGCGCCAGCAGCGCACTTACAGGGGGCGGATGGGAGACCCAGTACTTC.